Detailed here is one T cell receptor beta chain. This sample is drawn from a study of low-dose radiotherapy and immunotherapy resistance in tumors. Study-level information: Cohort 1 was treated with 0.5 Gy per fraction at 2-week intervals, amounting to 6.5 Gy overall. Cohort 2 received 1 Gy per fraction every two weeks, totaling 13 Gy over 26 weeks.

Priming of first-strand cDNA relied on TRAV- and TRBV-specific primers (covering alpha and beta chains). For amplifying TCRs, the PCR ran for around 20 cycles with Phusion, which was used together with a constant-region primer and the adapter on the V primers. Amplification (by in vitro transcription) was performed on isolated mRNA. TCRdb re-derived calls from the reads in MiXCR, one entry per CDR3 protein. Among some 71,000 distinct CDR3 sequences listed, approximately 31% were seen once. This CDR3 region has 17 residues. Germline CDR1 is LGHNA and CDR2 is YNFKEQ. The V gene lost 0 bases and the J gene lost 5 bases, with 19 bases spanning the gap. Time point denoted: before trial treatment. Nivolumab, ipilimumab, aspirin, low-dose cyclophosphamide and low-dose radiotherapy were given to donors.

The material sequenced was PBMCs, taken before treatment. V gene TRBV4-2 combines with J gene TRBJ2-5; D is perhaps TRBD2 (5 bases). The receptor comes from a female donor with ovarian cancer. CDR3 sequence: CASSQEPGGPHAETQYF. CDR3 sequence (DNA): TGTGCCAGCAGCCAAGAGCCGGGCGGGCCTCACGCGGAGACCCAGTACTTC.